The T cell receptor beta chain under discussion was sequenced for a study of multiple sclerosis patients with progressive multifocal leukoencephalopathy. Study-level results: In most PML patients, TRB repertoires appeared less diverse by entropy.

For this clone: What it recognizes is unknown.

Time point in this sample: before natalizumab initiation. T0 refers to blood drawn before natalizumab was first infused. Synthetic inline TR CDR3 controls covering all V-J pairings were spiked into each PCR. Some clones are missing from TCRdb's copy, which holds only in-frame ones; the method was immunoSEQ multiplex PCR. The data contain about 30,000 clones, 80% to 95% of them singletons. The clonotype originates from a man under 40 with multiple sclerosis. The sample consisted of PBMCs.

The DNA of the CDR3 is TGTGCCAGCAGCTTGATTTACAGGGGGGAGACCCAGTACTTC. It yields the protein CASSLIYRGETQYF. The chain carries TRBV7-9 and TRBJ2-5, with 8 bases fitting TRBD1. Per germline, CDR1 SEHNR and CDR2 FQNEAQ (reference sequence). V dropped 3 bases and J dropped 5; count of bases not matched to a gene: 5. The CDR3 is made up of 14 amino acids.